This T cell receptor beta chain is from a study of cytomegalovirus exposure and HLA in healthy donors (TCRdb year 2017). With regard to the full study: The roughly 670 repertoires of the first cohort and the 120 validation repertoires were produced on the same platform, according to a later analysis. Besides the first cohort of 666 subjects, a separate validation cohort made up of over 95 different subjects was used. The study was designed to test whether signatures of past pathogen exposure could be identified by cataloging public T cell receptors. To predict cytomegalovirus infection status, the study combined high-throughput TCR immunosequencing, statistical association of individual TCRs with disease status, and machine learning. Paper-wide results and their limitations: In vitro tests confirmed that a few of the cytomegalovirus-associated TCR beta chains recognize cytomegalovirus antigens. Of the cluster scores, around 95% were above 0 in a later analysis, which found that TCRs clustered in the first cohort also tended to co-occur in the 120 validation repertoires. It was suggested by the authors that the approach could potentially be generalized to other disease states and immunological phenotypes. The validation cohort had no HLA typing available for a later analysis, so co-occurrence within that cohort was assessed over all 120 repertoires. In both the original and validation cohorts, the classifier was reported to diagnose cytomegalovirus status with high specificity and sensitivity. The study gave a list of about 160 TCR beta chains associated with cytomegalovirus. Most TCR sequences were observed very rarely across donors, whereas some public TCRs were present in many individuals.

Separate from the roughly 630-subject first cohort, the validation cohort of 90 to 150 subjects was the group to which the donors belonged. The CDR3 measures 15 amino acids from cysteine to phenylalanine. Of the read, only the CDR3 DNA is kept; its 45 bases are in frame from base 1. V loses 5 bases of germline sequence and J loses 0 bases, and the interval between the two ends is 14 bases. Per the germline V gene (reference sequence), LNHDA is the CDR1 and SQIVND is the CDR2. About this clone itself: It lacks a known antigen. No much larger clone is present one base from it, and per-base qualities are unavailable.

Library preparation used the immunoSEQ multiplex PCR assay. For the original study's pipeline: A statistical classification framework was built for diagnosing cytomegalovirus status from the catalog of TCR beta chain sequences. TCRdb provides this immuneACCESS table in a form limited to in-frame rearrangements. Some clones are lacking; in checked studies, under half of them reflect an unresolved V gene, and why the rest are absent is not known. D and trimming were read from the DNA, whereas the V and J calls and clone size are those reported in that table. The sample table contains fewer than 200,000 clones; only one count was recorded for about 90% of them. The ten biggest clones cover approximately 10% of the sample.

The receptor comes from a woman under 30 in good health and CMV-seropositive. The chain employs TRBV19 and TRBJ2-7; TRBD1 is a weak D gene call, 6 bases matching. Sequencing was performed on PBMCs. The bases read TGTGCCAGTAGTCGGGGTAAAGGGGGCTCCTACGAGCAGTACTTC. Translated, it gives CASSRGKGGSYEQYF.